This T cell receptor (beta chain) originates from a study of cytomegalovirus exposure and HLA in healthy donors. A few counts support this clone. The CDR3 has 12 amino acids. Germline CDR1 is SGHTA and CDR2 is FQGNSA. V lost 4 bases and J lost 3, with 3 bases in between. The PCR employed 60 Vbeta primers together with 13 Jbeta primers. The assay was immunoSEQ multiplex PCR, and TCRdb's table has in-frame clones only and misses some. The sample has approximately 160,000 clones; 65% to 80% are singletons. This TCR came from a man between 18 and 35 years old in good health and CMV-seropositive. What was sequenced was PBMCs. The rearrangement links TRBV7-2 to TRBJ2-2; D is uncertain. The CDR3 bases are TGTGCCAGCAGCTCCTACACCGGGGAGCTGTTTTTT. Translating it yields CASSSYTGELFF.